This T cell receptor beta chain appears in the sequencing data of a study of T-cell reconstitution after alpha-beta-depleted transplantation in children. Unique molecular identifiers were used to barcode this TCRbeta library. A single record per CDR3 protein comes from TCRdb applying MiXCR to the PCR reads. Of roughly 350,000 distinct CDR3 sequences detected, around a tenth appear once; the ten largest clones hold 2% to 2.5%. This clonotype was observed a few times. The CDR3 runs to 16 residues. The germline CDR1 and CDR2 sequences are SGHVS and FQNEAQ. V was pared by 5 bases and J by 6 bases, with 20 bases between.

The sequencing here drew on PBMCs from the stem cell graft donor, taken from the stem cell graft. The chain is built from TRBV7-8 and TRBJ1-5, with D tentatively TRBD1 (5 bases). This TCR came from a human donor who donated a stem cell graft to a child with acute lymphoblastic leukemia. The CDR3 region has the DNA TGTGCCAGCAGCCCCTATAGTACGGGGGTAGGTCAGCCCCAGCATTTT. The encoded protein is CASSPYSTGVGQPQHF.